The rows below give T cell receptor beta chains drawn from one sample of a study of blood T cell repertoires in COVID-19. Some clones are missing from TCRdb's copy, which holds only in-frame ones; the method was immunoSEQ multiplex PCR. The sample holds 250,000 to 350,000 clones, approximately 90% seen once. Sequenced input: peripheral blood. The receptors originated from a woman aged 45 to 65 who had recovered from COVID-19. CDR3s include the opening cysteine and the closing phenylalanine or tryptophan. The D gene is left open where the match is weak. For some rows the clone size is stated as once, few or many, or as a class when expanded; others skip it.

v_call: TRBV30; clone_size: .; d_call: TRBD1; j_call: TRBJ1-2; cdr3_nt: TGTGCCTGGAGTCCCCGTTTCAGACAGGGGCACTATGGCTACACCTTC; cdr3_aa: CAWSPRFRQGHYGYTF
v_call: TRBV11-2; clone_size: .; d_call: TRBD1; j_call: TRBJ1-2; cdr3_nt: TGTGCCAGCAGCTTAGGTTTGGACAGGGCCTATGGCTACACCTTC; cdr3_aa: CASSLGLDRAYGYTF
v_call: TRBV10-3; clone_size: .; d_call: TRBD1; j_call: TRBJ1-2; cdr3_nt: TGTGCCATCAGTGAGGCAGGGACAGGTGCCAACTATGGCTACACCTTC; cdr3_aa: CAISEAGTGANYGYTF
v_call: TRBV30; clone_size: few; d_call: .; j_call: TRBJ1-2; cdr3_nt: TGTGCCTGGAACGGCGGTACCTATGGCTACACCTTC; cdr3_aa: CAWNGGTYGYTF
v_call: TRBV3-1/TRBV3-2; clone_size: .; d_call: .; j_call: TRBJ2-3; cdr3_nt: TGTGCCAGCAGCCAAGGACAGCCCCCAGATACGCAGTATTTT; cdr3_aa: CASSQGQPPDTQYF
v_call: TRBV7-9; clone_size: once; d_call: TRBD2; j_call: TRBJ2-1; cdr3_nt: TGTGCCAGCAGCTCAGGCCTTCGTTTGCTAGCGGGAGTTAACAATGAGCAGTTCTTC; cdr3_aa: CASSSGLRLLAGVNNEQFF
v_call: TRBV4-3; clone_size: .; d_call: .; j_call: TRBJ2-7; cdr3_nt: TGCGCCAGCAGCCAAGAACCCAGGGACTACGAGCAGTACTTC; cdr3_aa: CASSQEPRDYEQYF
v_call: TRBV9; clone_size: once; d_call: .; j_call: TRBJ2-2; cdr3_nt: TGTGCCAGCAGCGTCACTGGCGGGGAGCTGTTTTTT; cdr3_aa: CASSVTGGELFF
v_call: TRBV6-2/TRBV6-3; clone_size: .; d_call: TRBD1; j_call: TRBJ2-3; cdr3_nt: TGTGCCAGCAGTTACAACAGACAGGGGGCAAATCGTTTGGATACGCAGTATTTT; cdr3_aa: CASSYNRQGANRLDTQYF
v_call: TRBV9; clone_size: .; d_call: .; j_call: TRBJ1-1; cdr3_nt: TGTGCCAGCAGCGTAGAATACGGGACTGAAGCTTTCTTT; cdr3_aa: CASSVEYGTEAFF
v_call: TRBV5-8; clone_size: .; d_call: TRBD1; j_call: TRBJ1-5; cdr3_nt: TGTGCCAGCAGCCCGGGACAGGGGGTCGCCGGCCTTTTT; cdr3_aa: CASSPGQGVAGLF
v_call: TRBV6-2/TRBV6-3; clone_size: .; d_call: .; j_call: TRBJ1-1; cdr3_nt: TGTGCCAGCAGTAACCGTCCAGACAGTGAAGCTTTCTTT; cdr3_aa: CASSNRPDSEAFF
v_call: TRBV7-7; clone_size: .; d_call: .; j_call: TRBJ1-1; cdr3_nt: TGTGCTAGCAGCTTAGAAAGGGGCACTGAAGCTTTCTTT; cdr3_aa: CASSLERGTEAFF
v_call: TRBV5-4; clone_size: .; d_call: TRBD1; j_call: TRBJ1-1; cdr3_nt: TGTGCCAGCAGCTTACAGGGGGTAGACGCTGAAGCTTTCTTT; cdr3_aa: CASSLQGVDAEAFF
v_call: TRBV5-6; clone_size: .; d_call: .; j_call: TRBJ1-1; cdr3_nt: TGTGCCACTACCAAATCCCGGACTTCGAACACTGAAGCTTTCTTT; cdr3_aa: CATTKSRTSNTEAFF
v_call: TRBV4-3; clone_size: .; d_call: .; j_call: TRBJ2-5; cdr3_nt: TGCGCCAGCAGCCAAGTAGGGGGAGAGACCCAGTACTTC; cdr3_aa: CASSQVGGETQYF
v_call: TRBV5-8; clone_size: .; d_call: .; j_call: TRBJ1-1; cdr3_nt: TGTGCCAGCAGCTTTAGGGCGGGATTCAGCACTGAAGCTTTCTTT; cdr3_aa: CASSFRAGFSTEAFF